Following are 3 T cell receptor beta chains from one sample sequenced in a study of early T cells in non-severe SARS-CoV-2 infection. TCRdb used MiXCR to reprocess the 5' RACE reads, holding one entry per CDR3 protein. The sample has about 36,000 distinct CDR3 sequences; roughly 9.9% are singletons. Sequencing input: whole blood. Receptors were obtained from an adult who was a healthcare worker with PCR-confirmed SARS-CoV-2 infection or an uninfected control (not recorded which).

This chain links TRBV9 with TRBJ2-1, with D possibly matching TRBD2 (5 bases). Germline CDR1 is SGDLS and CDR2 is YYNGEE. V dropped 0 bases and J dropped 9 bases, with 10 bases sitting between them. The CDR3 consists of 13 residues. CDR3 sequence reads: CASSVGGYGEQFF. The CDR3 DNA sequence: TGTGCCAGCAGCGTAGGAGGGTACGGTGAGCAGTTCTTC.

Ten or more counts support this clonotype. This chain uses TRBV20-1 with TRBJ1-2; the match to TRBD1 covers 10 bases. Germline CDR1 reads DFQATT; CDR2 reads SNEGSKA (reference sequence). The CDR3 loop spans 15 amino acids. With V trimmed by 3 bases and J by 4 bases, 8 bases remained unmatched. CDR3 loop: CSASADRGLGYGYTF. The CDR3 DNA reads as TGCAGTGCTAGTGCAGACAGGGGGCTCGGCTATGGCTACACCTTC.

This clonotype was observed at least ten times. This chain connects TRBV12-3 or TRBV12-4 to TRBJ2-1; tentatively, D is TRBD1 (5 bases). V dropped 5 bases and J dropped 2 bases, with 22 bases sitting between them. This CDR3 has 18 amino acids. The CDR3 DNA reads TGTGCCAGCAGTCCTATCTTGGGCAAGGGGATCACCTACAATGAGCAGTTCTTC. It encodes CASSPILGKGITYNEQFF.